Detailed here is one T cell receptor beta chain. Antigen unknown. This PCR relied on a set of 60 Vbeta primers and 13 Jbeta primers. Sequencing used immunoSEQ multiplex PCR; TCRdb keeps in-frame clones, though not all of them. The sample shows around 90,000 clones, roughly 79% of them seen only once. These data belong to a study of cytomegalovirus exposure and HLA in healthy donors. Study results and caveats: Because they were indistinguishable, some V segments, including TRBV6-2 and TRBV6-3, were excluded. What a later analysis reportedly showed was that an Asian-associated ancestry cluster had fewer N-insertions than the roughly 700-donor mean. Earlier analysis yielded a pattern in which most TCR beta V segments were productive about 87% or about 30% of the time. Solely CMV serostatus was available to characterize immune exposure.

Trimming at V came to 3 bases and at J to 2 bases, leaving 7 bases not matched to a gene. CDR1 is SGDLS and CDR2 is YYNGEE in the germline V gene. The CDR3 sequence is 15 residues long. The TCR originated in a man aged 25-45 years in good health and CMV-seronegative. The chain uses TRBV9 and TRBJ2-7; 8 bases are a match to TRBD1. The sample taken for sequencing was PBMCs. The DNA for the CDR3 is TGTGCCAGCAGCGCCGGGACAGGTCCAGCCTACGAGCAGTACTTC. Encoded protein: CASSAGTGPAYEQYF.